These 16 T cell receptor beta chains originate from one sample sequenced in a study of beta chain features in type 1 diabetes. Every bit of the isolated RNA underwent reverse transcription, so sequencing read expressed TCRB transcripts. Method: immunoSEQ multiplex PCR; TCRdb's copy keeps in-frame clones and lacks some. The sample includes approximately 150,000 clones, roughly 10% of them seen just once. Their cognate antigens are unknown. The study, taken as a whole, reports: TCRB CDR3s were moderately but significantly shorter in Type 1 diabetes patients in all four CD4+ subsets.

Sequenced material: central memory CD4+ T cells from blood. These receptors all stem from a man aged 25-40 years with type 1 diabetes.

This clone has only a few counts. The chain is built from TRBV5-1 and TRBJ2-5; TRBD1 is a possible D gene (6 bases). The V and J ends lost 3 bases and 1 base respectively, with 10 bases between them. This CDR3 has 14 amino acids. The germline gives CDR1 SGHRS, CDR2 YFSETQ. The CDR3 spells CASSSQGGQETQYF. DNA of the CDR3: TGCGCCAGCAGCTCACAGGGTGGCCAAGAGACCCAGTACTTC.

This chain connects TRBV19 to TRBJ2-3, with 8 bases that match TRBD2. This CDR3 is 15 amino acids long. The V segment lost 6 bases and the J segment 2 bases; nucleotides outside the gene matches: 7. Germline values: CDR1 LNHDA, CDR2 SQIVND (reference sequence). This CDR3 reads CASSDRGGITDTQYF. CDR3 nucleotides: TGTGCCAGTAGCGACCGCGGGGGGATCACAGATACGCAGTATTTT.

This clone was counted a few times. The chain combines TRBV7-6 with TRBJ2-6; 8 nucleotides agree with TRBD2. With V trimmed by 2 bases and J by 2 bases, 8 bases remained unmatched. Germline V gives CDR1 SGHVS, CDR2 FNYEAQ. This CDR3 spans 18 amino acids. DNA of the CDR3: TGTGCCAGCAGCTTAAGTCCCGGGGGGGCCACTGGGGCCAACGTCCTGACTTTC. Amino acids: CASSLSPGGATGANVLTF.

The chain couples TRBV7-6 to TRBJ2-7; D is possibly TRBD1 (6 bases). V was shortened by 6 bases and J by 3 bases, with 15 bases between the two germline ends. Germline assignment: CDR1 SGHVS and CDR2 FNYEAQ. This CDR3 is built from 14 residues. The CDR3 sequence is CASRLDSLGYEQYF. The CDR3 DNA sequence: TGTGCCAGCAGATTGGACAGTCTGGGCTACGAGCAGTACTTC. The full variable domain, with the rest looked up from reference TRBV7-6 and TRBJ2-7, is GAGVSQSPRYKVTKRGQDVALRCDPISGHVSLYWYRQALGQGPEFLTYFNYEAQQDKSGLPNDRFSAERPEGSISTLTIQRTEQRDSAMYRCASRLDSLGYEQYFGPGTRLTVT.

The sample holds many counts of this clone. This chain connects TRBV19 to TRBJ1-2; 7 bases line up with TRBD1. Trimming removed 3 bases from V and 11 bases from J; junction bases left unmatched: 12. Germline lookup yields CDR1 LNHDA and CDR2 SQIVND (reference sequence). This CDR3 is 14 amino acids long. CDR3 region: CASSMSAGQKAYTF. The CDR3 DNA is TGTGCCAGTAGTATGAGTGCGGGACAGAAGGCGTACACCTTC. Full variable domain (missing parts from reference TRBV19 and TRBJ1-2): DGGITQSPKYLFRKEGQNVTLSCEQNLNHDAMYWYRQDPGQGLRLIYYSQIVNDFQKGDIAEGYSVSREKKESFPLTVTSAQKNPTAFYLCASSMSAGQKAYTFGSGTRLTVV.

This clone was detected a few times. This chain joins TRBV5-6 and TRBJ2-5; TRBD2 aligns across 10 bases. This CDR3 is 15 amino acids long. Germline CDR1 SGHDT, CDR2 YYEEEE. Trimming cost V 4 bases and J 5 bases; bases outside gene matches: 8. In nucleotides, the CDR3 is TGTGCCAGCAGCCTCGAAGGGACTAGCGAGGAGACCCAGTACTTC. Protein sequence: CASSLEGTSEETQYF.

On this clone: Different DNA sequences within this sample yield the same CDR3. This chain uses TRBV30 with TRBJ2-5; a weak D match, TRBD1 (5 bases). Deletions cut 1 base from V and 5 bases from J, with 5 bases between. Germline CDR1 and CDR2: GTSNPN and SVGIG (reference sequence). The CDR3 contains 11 residues. CDR3 residues: CAWSGGETQYF. For the CDR3, the DNA is TGTGCCTGGAGTGGGGGCGAGACCCAGTACTTC. Drawing the rest from reference TRBV30 and TRBJ2-5, the complete variable domain is SQTIHQWPATLVQPVGSPLSLECTVEGTSNPNLYWYRQAAGRGLQLLFYSVGIGQISSEVPQNLSASRPQDRQFILSSKKLLLSDSGFYLCAWSGGETQYFGPGTRLLVL.

The table lists this clone with a few counts. The sample has other DNA sequences that encode this CDR3 too. The chain recombines TRBV30 with TRBJ1-1; D is possibly TRBD1 (5 bases). Trimming took 0 bases from V and 2 from J, leaving 7 bases between them. Germline V gives CDR1 GTSNPN, CDR2 SVGIG (reference sequence). The CDR3 contains 13 residues. For the CDR3, the DNA is TGTGCCTGGAGTGTACAGGTAAACACTGAAGCTTTCTTT. Its translation: CAWSVQVNTEAFF.

The genes are TRBV27 and TRBJ2-7; tentative D call: TRBD1 (5 bases). V was shortened by 2 bases and J by 2 bases, with 7 bases between the two germline ends. Germline CDR1 MNHEY, CDR2 SMNVEV (reference sequence). The CDR3 runs to 13 residues. This chain's CDR3 is CASSLRRAYEQYF. As DNA, the CDR3 is TGTGCCAGCAGTTTACGCAGGGCCTACGAGCAGTACTTC.

J is TRBJ1-5 and V is TRBV6-1; D remains ambiguous. The germline V and J ends were trimmed by 10 bases and 6 bases, with 13 bases remaining between them. The CDR3 is 12 residues long. Looked up from germline, CDR1 is MNHNS and CDR2 is SASEGT. The CDR3 sequence: CAIGVPSQPQHF. In DNA, the CDR3 is TGTGCCATCGGGGTGCCAAGTCAGCCCCAGCATTTT.

The chain has TRBV27 and TRBJ1-6, with 7 bases aligning to TRBD1. The CDR3 sequence is 13 residues long. Per germline, CDR1 MNHEY and CDR2 SMNVEV (reference sequence). Unmatched junction bases numbered 10, after V lost 10 bases and J lost 10 bases. In DNA, the CDR3 is TGTGCCACCCAAGACAGGGTGGGCTCACCCCTCCACTTT. Its protein product is CATQDRVGSPLHF.

This clone was counted between two and nine times. The chain has TRBV5-1 and TRBJ2-5, with a possible D match to TRBD2 (6 bases). Trimming cost V 0 bases and J 9 bases, with 15 bases left between them. The CDR3 extends over 14 amino acids. In germline, CDR1 is SGHRS, CDR2 YFSETQ. CDR3 nucleotides: TGCGCCAGCAGCTTGGGCTCTAGCGTCGAATCCCAGTACTTC. It codes for CASSLGSSVESQYF.

This clone was seen more than once but under ten times. The chain employs TRBV6-5 and TRBJ2-7; TRBD1 matches at 8 bases. CDR3 length equals 16 residues. Trimming cost V 4 bases and J 6 bases; bases outside gene matches: 14. CDR1 MNHEY and CDR2 SVGAGI come from the germline V gene. The CDR3 DNA reads as TGTGCCAGCAGTTCGTTCGGGGGAACAGGGGGGTTCGAGCAGTACTTC. Its translation is CASSSFGGTGGFEQYF.

The CDR3 bases are TGTGCCAGTAAGGACAGCGAGAACACCGGGGAGCTGTTTTTT. Translation: CASKDSENTGELFF. The chain combines TRBV19 with TRBJ2-2, with D tentatively TRBD1 (6 bases). Trimming took off 7 bases at V and 1 base at J, with 10 bases between the two ends. This CDR3 region has 14 residues. Germline V CDR1 and CDR2: LNHDA, SQIVND (reference sequence).

This clone occurred a few times. The chain employs TRBV7-9 and TRBJ1-5, with a weak D call TRBD1 (5 bases). This CDR3 spans 13 amino acids. CDR1 and CDR2 from the germline V gene are SEHNR and FQNEAQ (reference sequence). Deletions cut 4 bases from V and 6 bases from J, with 10 bases between. CDR3 in DNA: TGTGCCAGCAGCTCGGGGGGAGGTCAGCCCCAGCATTTT. It specifies CASSSGGGQPQHF. The complete variable domain, with remaining parts taken from reference TRBV7-9 and TRBJ1-5, reads DTGVSQNPRHKITKRGQNVTFRCDPISEHNRLYWYRQTLGQGPEFLTYFQNEAQLEKSRLLSDRFSAERPKGSFSTLEIQRTEQGDSAMYLCASSSGGGQPQHFGDGTRLSIL.

The chain is built from TRBV7-3 and TRBJ2-3; 12 nucleotides line up with TRBD2. CDR3 length: 16 amino acids. Germline V gives CDR1 SGHTA, CDR2 FQGTGA. With V trimmed by 8 bases and J by 2 bases, 8 bases remained unmatched. Here the CDR3 reads CASSNPSGGATDTQYF. The CDR3, as DNA: TGTGCCAGCTCGAACCCTAGCGGGGGGGCCACAGATACGCAGTATTTT.